The clone carrying this T cell receptor (beta chain) came up once. TCRdb keeps only in-frame clones here, not all; method: immunoSEQ multiplex PCR. The sample consists of 65,000 to 80,000 clones, approximately 95% of them appearing once. This sample stems from a study of T cell changes during pregnancy in multiple sclerosis. CDR1 is SQVTM, CDR2 ANQGSEA, per germline. V lost 3 bases to trimming and J lost 4 bases, with 15 bases between them. The CDR3 is 14 residues long. The TCR sequence derives from a female donor with multiple sclerosis, enrolled in a pregnancy study. Sequences were derived from peripheral blood, sampled in the first trimester of pregnancy. The chain has TRBV29-1 and TRBJ1-2; D remains unclear. Written as DNA, the CDR3 is TGCAGCGTTGACGTCTCAGCGTCGGTCTATGGCTACACCTTC. This translates into CSVDVSASVYGYTF.